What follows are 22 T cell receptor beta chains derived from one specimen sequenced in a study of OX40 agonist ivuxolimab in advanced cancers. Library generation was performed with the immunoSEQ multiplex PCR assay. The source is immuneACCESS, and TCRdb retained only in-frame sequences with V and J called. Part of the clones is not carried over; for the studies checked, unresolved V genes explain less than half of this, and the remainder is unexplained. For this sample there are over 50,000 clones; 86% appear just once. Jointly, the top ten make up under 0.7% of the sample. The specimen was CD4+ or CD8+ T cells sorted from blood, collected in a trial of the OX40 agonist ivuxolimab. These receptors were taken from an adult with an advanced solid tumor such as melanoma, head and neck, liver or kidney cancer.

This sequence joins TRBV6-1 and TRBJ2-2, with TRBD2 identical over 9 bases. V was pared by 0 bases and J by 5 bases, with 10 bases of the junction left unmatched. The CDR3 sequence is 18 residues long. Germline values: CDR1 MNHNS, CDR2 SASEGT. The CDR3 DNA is TGTGCCAGCAGTGAAGCGCCGTCGCTAGCGGGGTTAACCGGGGAGCTGTTTTTT. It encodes CASSEAPSLAGLTGELFF.

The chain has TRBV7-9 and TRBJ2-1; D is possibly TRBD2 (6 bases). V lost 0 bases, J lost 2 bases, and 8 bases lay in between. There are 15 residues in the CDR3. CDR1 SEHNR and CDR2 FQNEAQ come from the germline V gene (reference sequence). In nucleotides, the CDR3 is TGTGCCAGCAGCTTAGCAGCGGGTACCTACAATGAGCAGTTCTTC. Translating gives CASSLAAGTYNEQFF.

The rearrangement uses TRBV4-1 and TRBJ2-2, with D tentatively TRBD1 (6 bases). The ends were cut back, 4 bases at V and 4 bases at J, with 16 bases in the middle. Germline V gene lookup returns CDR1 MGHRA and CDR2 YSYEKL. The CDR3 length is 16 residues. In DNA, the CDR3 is TGCGCCAGCAGCCCCCGGACAGTTCTGGCCACCGGGGAGCTGTTTTTT. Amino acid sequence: CASSPRTVLATGELFF.

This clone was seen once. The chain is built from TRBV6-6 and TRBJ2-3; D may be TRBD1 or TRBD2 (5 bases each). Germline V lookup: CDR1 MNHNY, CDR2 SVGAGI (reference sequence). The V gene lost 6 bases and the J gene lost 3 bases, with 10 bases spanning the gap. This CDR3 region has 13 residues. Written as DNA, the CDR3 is TGTGCCAGCAGGGGACGGCGAACAGATACGCAGTATTTT. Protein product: CASRGRRTDTQYF.

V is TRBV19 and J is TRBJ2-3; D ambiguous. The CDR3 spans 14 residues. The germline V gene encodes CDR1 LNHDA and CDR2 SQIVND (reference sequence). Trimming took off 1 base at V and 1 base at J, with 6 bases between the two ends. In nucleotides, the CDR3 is TGTGCCAGTAGTATAGGTGCCCGCACAGATACGCAGTATTTT. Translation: CASSIGARTDTQYF.

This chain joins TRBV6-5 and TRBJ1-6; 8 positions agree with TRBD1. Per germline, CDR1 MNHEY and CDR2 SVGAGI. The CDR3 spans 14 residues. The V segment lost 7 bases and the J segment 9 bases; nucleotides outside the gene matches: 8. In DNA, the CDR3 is TGTGCCAGCACTACGGGACAGGTGGCTTCACCCCTCCACTTT. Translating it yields CASTTGQVASPLHF.

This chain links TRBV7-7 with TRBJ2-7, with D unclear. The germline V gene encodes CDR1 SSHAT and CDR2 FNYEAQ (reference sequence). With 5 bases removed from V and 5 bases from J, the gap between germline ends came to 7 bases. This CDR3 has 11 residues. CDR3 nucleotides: TGTGCCAGCAGCCTTAATGACGAGCAGTACTTC. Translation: CASSLNDEQYF. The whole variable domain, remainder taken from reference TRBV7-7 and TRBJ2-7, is GAGVSQSPRYKVTKRGQDVTLRCDPISSHATLYWYQQALGQGPEFLTYFNYEAQPDKSGLPSDRFSAERPEGSISTLTIQRTEQRDSAMYRCASSLNDEQYFGPGTRLTVT.

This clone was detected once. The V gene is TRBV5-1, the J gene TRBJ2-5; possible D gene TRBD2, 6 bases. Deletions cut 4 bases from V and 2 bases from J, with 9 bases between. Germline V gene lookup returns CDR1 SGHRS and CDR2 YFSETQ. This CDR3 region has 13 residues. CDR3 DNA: TGCGCCAGCAGCCTGAGCGGGCAAGAGACCCAGTACTTC. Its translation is CASSLSGQETQYF.

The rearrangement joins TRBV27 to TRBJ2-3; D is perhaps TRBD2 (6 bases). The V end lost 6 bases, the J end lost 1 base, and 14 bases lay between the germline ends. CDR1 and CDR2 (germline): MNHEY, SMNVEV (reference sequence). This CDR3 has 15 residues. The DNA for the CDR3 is TGTGCCAGCAGGGGAGGCCTACACGGCACAGATACGCAGTATTTT. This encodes CASRGGLHGTDTQYF.

Here the CDR3 DNA reads TGTGCCACCAGCAGAGAGTCTTCGGCAGGGGGCACGGGGACCCAGTACTTC. This codes for CATSRESSAGGTGTQYF. V gene TRBV15 combines with J gene TRBJ2-5, with 8 bases fitting TRBD1. The germline V gene encodes CDR1 LNHNV and CDR2 YYDKDF (reference sequence). CDR3 length: 17 amino acids. J was trimmed by 7 bases and V by 0 bases; bases with no gene match: 13. The entire variable domain, with the rest obtained from reference TRBV15 and TRBJ2-5, is as follows: DAMVIQNPRYQVTQFGKPVTLSCSQTLNHNVMYWYQQKSSQAPKLLFHYYDKDFNNEADTPDNFQSRRPNTSFCFLDIRSPGLGDTAMYLCATSRESSAGGTGTQYFGPGTRLLVL.

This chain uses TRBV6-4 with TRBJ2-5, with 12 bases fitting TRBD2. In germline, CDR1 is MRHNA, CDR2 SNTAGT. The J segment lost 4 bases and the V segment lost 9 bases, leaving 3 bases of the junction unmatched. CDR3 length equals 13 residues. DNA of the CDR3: TGTGCCAGTCTAGCGGGGGGGCGAGAGACCCAGTACTTC. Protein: CASLAGGRETQYF.

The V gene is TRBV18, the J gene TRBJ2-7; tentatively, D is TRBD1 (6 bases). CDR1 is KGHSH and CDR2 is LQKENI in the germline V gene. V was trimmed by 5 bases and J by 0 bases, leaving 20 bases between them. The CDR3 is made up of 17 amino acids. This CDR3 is CASSSFTGTRSSYEQYF. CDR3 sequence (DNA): TGTGCCAGCTCATCGTTTACAGGGACACGGAGCTCCTACGAGCAGTACTTC.

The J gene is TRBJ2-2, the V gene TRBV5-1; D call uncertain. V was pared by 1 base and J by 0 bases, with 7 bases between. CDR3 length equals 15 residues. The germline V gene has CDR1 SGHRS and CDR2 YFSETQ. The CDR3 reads CASSLSATNTGELFF. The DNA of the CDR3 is TGCGCCAGCAGCTTGTCGGCAACGAACACCGGGGAGCTGTTTTTT. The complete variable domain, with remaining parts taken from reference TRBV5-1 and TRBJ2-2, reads KAGVTQTPRYLIKTRGQQVTLSCSPISGHRSVSWYQQTPGQGLQFLFEYFSETQRNKGNFPGRFSGRQFSNSRSEMNVSTLELGDSALYLCASSLSATNTGELFFGEGSRLTVL.

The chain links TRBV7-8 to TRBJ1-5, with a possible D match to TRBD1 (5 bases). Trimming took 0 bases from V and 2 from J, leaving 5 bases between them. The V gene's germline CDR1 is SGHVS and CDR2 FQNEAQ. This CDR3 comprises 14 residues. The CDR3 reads CASSLAGGNQPQHF. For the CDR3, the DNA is TGTGCCAGCAGCTTAGCGGGGGGCAATCAGCCCCAGCATTTT.

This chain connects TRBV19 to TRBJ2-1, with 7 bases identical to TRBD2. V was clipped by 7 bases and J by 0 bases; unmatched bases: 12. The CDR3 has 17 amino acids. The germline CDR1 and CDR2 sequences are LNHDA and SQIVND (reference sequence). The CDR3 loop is CASTPLAAVVSYNEQFF. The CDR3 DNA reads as TGTGCCAGTACGCCGCTAGCGGCCGTGGTCTCCTACAATGAGCAGTTCTTC.

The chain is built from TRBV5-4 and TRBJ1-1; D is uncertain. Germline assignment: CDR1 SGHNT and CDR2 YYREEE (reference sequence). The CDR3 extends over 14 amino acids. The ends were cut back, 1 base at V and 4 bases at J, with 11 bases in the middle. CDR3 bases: TGTGCCAGCAGCTTGTCACAGACAACCACTGAAGCTTTCTTT. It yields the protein CASSLSQTTTEAFF.

CDR3 coding DNA: TGTGCCAGCAGTTACTCGGGGGTTTCACAAGATACGCAGTATTTT. Translation: CASSYSGVSQDTQYF. J is TRBJ2-3 and V is TRBV6-6, with D possibly being TRBD1 or TRBD2 (5 bases each). This CDR3 has 15 amino acids. Trimming left V 0 bases short and J 5 bases short, with 12 bases between. The germline gives CDR1 MNHNY, CDR2 SVGAGI (reference sequence).

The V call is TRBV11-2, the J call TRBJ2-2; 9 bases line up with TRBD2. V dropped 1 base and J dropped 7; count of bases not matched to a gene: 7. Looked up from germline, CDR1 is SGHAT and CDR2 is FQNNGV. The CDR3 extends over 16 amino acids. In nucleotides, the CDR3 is TGTGCCAGCAGCTTAGCCCCTAGCGGGAAGGTCGGGGAGCTGTTTTTT. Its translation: CASSLAPSGKVGELFF.

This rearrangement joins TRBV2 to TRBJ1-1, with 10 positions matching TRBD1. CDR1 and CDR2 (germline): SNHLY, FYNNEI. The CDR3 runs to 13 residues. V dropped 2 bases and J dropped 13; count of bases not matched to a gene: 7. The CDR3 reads CASSESGTGDHFF. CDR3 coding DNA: TGTGCCAGCAGTGAATCAGGGACAGGGGATCATTTCTTT.

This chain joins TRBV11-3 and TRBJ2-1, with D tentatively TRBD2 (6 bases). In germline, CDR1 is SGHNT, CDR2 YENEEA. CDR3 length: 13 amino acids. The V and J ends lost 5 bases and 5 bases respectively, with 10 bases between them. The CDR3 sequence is CASSHGLNNEQFF. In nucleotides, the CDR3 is TGTGCCAGCAGCCACGGACTAAACAATGAGCAGTTCTTC.

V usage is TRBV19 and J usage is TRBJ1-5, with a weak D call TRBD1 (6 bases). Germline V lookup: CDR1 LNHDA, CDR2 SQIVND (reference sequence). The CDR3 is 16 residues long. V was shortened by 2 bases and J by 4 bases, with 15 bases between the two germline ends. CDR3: CASSIPDRLGNQPQHF. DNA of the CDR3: TGTGCCAGTAGTATACCCGACAGGCTAGGGAATCAGCCCCAGCATTTT.

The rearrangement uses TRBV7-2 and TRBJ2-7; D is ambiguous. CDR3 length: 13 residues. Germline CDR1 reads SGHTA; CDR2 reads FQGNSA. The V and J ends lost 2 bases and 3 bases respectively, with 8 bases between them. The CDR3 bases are TGTGCCAGCAGCTTACCCTCTGACTACGAGCAGTACTTC. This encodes CASSLPSDYEQYF.